Only a few counts were recorded for the clone carrying this T cell receptor (beta chain). Its cognate antigen is unknown. This entry belongs to a study of post-analysis software for immune sequencing data. Study-level results: Four or five TRBV segments were significantly more frequent in patients than in controls. TRBV5-6, TRBV5-1 and TRBV20-1 were among these segments.

V lost 4 bases to trimming and J lost 3 bases; unmatched junction nucleotides: 5. CDR3 length equals 14 residues. In germline, CDR1 is SGHRS, CDR2 YFSETQ. Included in the TCR beta cDNA libraries were unique molecular identifiers. TCRdb analysed the PCR reads with MiXCR anew, one entry per CDR3 protein. The sample lists under 650,000 distinct CDR3 sequences, 40% to 50% occurring once. The chain joins TRBV5-1 to TRBJ2-5, with 8 bases identical to TRBD1. The sample taken for sequencing was blood. This sequence originates from a girl aged 5-17 years with multiple sclerosis. Here the CDR3 reads CASSLTGEEETQYF. In DNA form, the CDR3 reads TGCGCCAGCAGCCTGACAGGGGAGGAAGAGACCCAGTACTTC.